The 32 T cell receptor beta chains given below trace back to one sample, sequenced in a study of cytomegalovirus exposure and HLA in healthy donors. The PCR made use of 60 Vbeta and 13 Jbeta primers. Libraries were prepared by immunoSEQ multiplex PCR; TCRdb keeps only in-frame clonotypes and omits some of them. The data show nearly 95,000 clones, over 55% seen once. Sequenced sample: PBMCs. These TCRs come from a woman between 25 and 40 years old in good health and CMV-seronegative.

This chain links TRBV28 with TRBJ1-6; a weak D match, TRBD1 (6 bases). V was trimmed by 8 bases and J by 3 bases, leaving 11 bases between them. CDR1 is MDHEN and CDR2 is SYDVKM in the germline V gene. CDR3 length: 14 amino acids. As DNA, the CDR3 is TGTGCCAGCCTTGGGGGCGGCTATAATTCACCCCTCCACTTT. Translation: CASLGGGYNSPLHF.

The gene calls are TRBV11-2 and TRBJ2-4, with D perhaps TRBD2 (6 bases). CDR1 and CDR2 (germline): SGHAT, FQNNGV. The CDR3 has 15 residues. Trimming shortened V by 4 bases and J by 0 bases, and 10 bases separated the two germline ends. The CDR3 loop is CASSSGLLAKNIQYF. The CDR3 nucleotides read TGTGCCAGCAGCTCTGGACTATTAGCCAAAAACATTCAGTACTTC.

This clone was recorded a few times. The rearrangement links TRBV7-3 to TRBJ2-1; 8 bases map to TRBD2. Germline CDR1 reads SGHTA; CDR2 reads FQGTGA. The CDR3 contains 15 residues. J gave up 4 bases and V 4 bases, and 6 bases lay outside the gene matches. The CDR3 reads CASSSGTSIYNEQFF. The CDR3 bases are TGTGCCAGCAGCTCCGGGACTAGTATATACAATGAGCAGTTCTTC.

As DNA, the CDR3 is TGTGCCAGCAGCCTCGGGATTGAGCAGTTCTTC. Translating it yields CASSLGIEQFF. The chain couples TRBV11-2 to TRBJ2-1; D is possibly TRBD2 (5 bases). This CDR3 is built from 11 residues. The germline V and J ends were trimmed by 5 bases and 9 bases, with 8 bases remaining between them. CDR1 SGHAT and CDR2 FQNNGV come from the germline V gene.

In this sample, this clone turned up a few times. This chain links TRBV7-9 with TRBJ2-6, with D perhaps TRBD2 (5 bases). There are 15 residues in the CDR3. Trimming stripped 4 bases from V and 2 bases from J, with 9 bases between. Per the germline V gene, CDR1 is SEHNR and CDR2 is FQNEAQ (reference sequence). This chain's CDR3 is CASSSGSAGANVLTF. The CDR3 DNA reads TGTGCCAGCAGCTCTGGTAGCGCTGGGGCCAACGTCCTGACTTTC.

This clone was seen a few times. The chain has TRBV7-9 and TRBJ2-1; TRBD1 agrees at 9 bases. With 5 bases clipped from V and 4 bases from J, the junction kept 6 bases outside the gene matches. The CDR3 runs to 15 residues. Germline V CDR1 and CDR2: SEHNR, FQNEAQ (reference sequence). The CDR3 spells CASSLHGTGYNEQFF. CDR3 DNA: TGTGCCAGCAGCCTACATGGGACAGGGTACAATGAGCAGTTCTTC.

The CDR3 spells CTAAVGEAFF. CDR3 sequence (DNA): TGCACCGCAGCAGTGGGCGAGGCTTTCTTT. V usage is TRBV29-1 and J usage is TRBJ1-1, with D unclear. The CDR3 spans 10 residues. Germline CDR1 reads SQVTM; CDR2 reads ANQGSEA.

The sample holds a few counts of this clone. The chain couples TRBV5-6 to TRBJ2-7, with unresolved D. This CDR3 is 16 amino acids long. V dropped 0 bases and J dropped 9 bases, with 22 bases sitting between them. Germline V lookup: CDR1 SGHDT, CDR2 YYEEEE. CDR3 in amino acids: CASSLGGSSGVMWQYF. The CDR3 region has the DNA TGTGCCAGCAGCTTGGGTGGTAGTTCGGGTGTGATGTGGCAGTACTTC.

This chain connects TRBV5-1 to TRBJ2-6; 7 bases line up with TRBD1. The CDR3 has 15 amino acids. Germline V lookup: CDR1 SGHRS, CDR2 YFSETQ. The V gene end was trimmed by 5 bases and the J gene end by 4 bases; junction bases not matched to a gene: 6. The CDR3 DNA follows: TGCGCCAGCAGGCGTACAGGGGCCGGGGCCAACGTCCTGACTTTC. Residues: CASRRTGAGANVLTF.

V is TRBV6-5 and J is TRBJ2-1, with 10 positions matching TRBD2. Germline V CDR1 and CDR2: MNHEY, SVGAGI. V gave up 10 bases and J gave up 8 bases; unmatched junction bases: 5. This CDR3 is built from 12 residues. The CDR3 here is CATSGSTYEQFF. For the CDR3, the DNA is TGTGCCACTAGCGGGAGTACCTATGAGCAGTTCTTC.

This clone was observed a single time. The chain has TRBV5-1 and TRBJ2-7, with 7 bases aligning to TRBD1. V gave up 6 bases and J gave up 0 bases; unmatched junction bases: 9. Looked up from germline, CDR1 is SGHRS and CDR2 is YFSETQ. The CDR3 consists of 15 residues. This CDR3 reads CASKSFGTASYEQYF. CDR3 DNA sequence: TGCGCCAGCAAGTCTTTCGGGACAGCCTCCTACGAGCAGTACTTC.

V and J are TRBV19 and TRBJ1-1; no firm D call. The CDR3 runs 13 residues. Trimming left V 4 bases short and J 6 bases short, with 12 bases between. The germline CDR1 and CDR2 sequences are LNHDA and SQIVND (reference sequence). The CDR3: CASSKWLVAEAFF. CDR3 in DNA: TGTGCCAGTAGTAAGTGGCTAGTGGCTGAAGCTTTCTTT.

CDR3 residues: CASSLTAYGYTF. In DNA form, the CDR3 reads TGTGCCAGCAGTTTAACAGCCTATGGCTACACCTTC. The rearrangement uses TRBV28 and TRBJ1-2; no reliable D call. Germline V gene sequence: CDR1 MDHEN, CDR2 SYDVKM. The CDR3 runs 12 residues. V was trimmed by 2 bases and J by 4 bases, leaving 5 bases between them.

This clone has more than one count but fewer than ten. CDR3 nucleotide sequence: TGTGCCAGCAGTGATAGGACTAGCATTCGTTCTGATACGCAGTATTTT. Protein sequence: CASSDRTSIRSDTQYF. This chain links TRBV25-1 with TRBJ2-3; 8 nucleotides line up with TRBD2. Germline V CDR1 and CDR2: MGHDK, SYGVNS. This CDR3 spans 16 amino acids. The V gene end was trimmed by 3 bases and the J gene end by 6 bases; junction bases not matched to a gene: 11. The full variable domain, with the rest looked up from reference TRBV25-1 and TRBJ2-3, is EADIYQTPRYLVIGTGKKITLECSQTMGHDKMYWYQQDPGMELHLIHYSYGVNSTEKGDLSSESTVSRIRTEHFPLTLESARPSHTSQYLCASSDRTSIRSDTQYFGPGTRLTVL.

This rearrangement joins TRBV5-5 to TRBJ1-1; possibly TRBD1 for D (5 bases). Germline CDR1 reads SGHKS; CDR2 reads YYEKEE (reference sequence). Trimming stripped 5 bases from V and 0 bases from J, with 11 bases between. The CDR3 is 14 residues long. CDR3 loop: CASSRTIMNTEAFF. CDR3 sequence (DNA): TGTGCCAGCAGTAGGACAATTATGAACACTGAAGCTTTCTTT.

This clone occurred a few times. Germline is not matched at one junction end, which may reflect a read error. This sample also contains other DNA sequences that code for the same CDR3. This rearrangement joins TRBV30 to TRBJ2-1; 8 nucleotides agree with TRBD1. The CDR3 sequence is 12 residues long. CDR1 is GTSNPN, CDR2 SVGIG, per germline (reference sequence). Written as DNA, the CDR3 is TGTGCCTGGTCCTTGGGTGGACAGGGACATATCTTC. Its protein is CAWSLGGQGHIF.

V usage is TRBV11-2 and J usage is TRBJ1-6; D might be TRBD1 (5 bases). V lost 4 bases and J lost 7, with 14 bases in between. The germline V gene encodes CDR1 SGHAT and CDR2 FQNNGV. The CDR3 consists of 15 residues. The CDR3 region has the DNA TGTGCCAGCAGCTCCGCGTGGGGGGAAAATTCACCCCTCCACTTT. Its translation: CASSSAWGENSPLHF.

The rearrangement uses TRBV4-3 and TRBJ2-1, with TRBD2 as a possible D gene (5 bases). Germline CDR1 LGHNA, CDR2 YSLEER. Between the trimmed V and J ends, which lost 0 bases and 6 bases, there was a span of 12 bases. The CDR3 has 15 amino acids. The CDR3, as DNA: TGCGCCAGCAGCCAAGATCCAACGGGGATCAATGAGCAGTTCTTC. Translated: CASSQDPTGINEQFF.

The rearrangement joins TRBV19 to TRBJ2-3, with D possibly being TRBD1 (5 bases). The CDR3 totals 16 residues. In germline, CDR1 is LNHDA, CDR2 SQIVND (reference sequence). V was pared by 4 bases and J by 0 bases, with 14 bases between. CDR3 sequence reads: CASSTRTFSSTDTQYF. DNA of the CDR3: TGTGCCAGTAGTACACGGACATTTTCGAGCACAGATACGCAGTATTTT.

J is TRBJ1-1 and V is TRBV7-2; TRBD1 matches 8 bases. Germline V CDR1 and CDR2: SGHTA, FQGNSA. V was clipped by 5 bases and J by 5 bases; unmatched bases: 7. This CDR3 is built from 14 residues. The chain's CDR3 is CASSLGQGLTEAFF. The CDR3 nucleotides are TGTGCCAGCAGCCTAGGACAGGGTTTAACTGAAGCTTTCTTT.

V gene TRBV28 combines with J gene TRBJ2-5; the match to TRBD2 covers 7 bases. V was pared by 5 bases and J by 0 bases, with 3 bases of the junction left unmatched. Germline loops: CDR1 MDHEN, CDR2 SYDVKM. The length of the CDR3 is 14 residues. CDR3 nucleotides: TGTGCCAGCAGTCTCACTAGCGACCAAGAGACCCAGTACTTC. Amino acid sequence: CASSLTSDQETQYF.

This clone was observed a few times. This rearrangement joins TRBV6-4 to TRBJ2-3, with a tentative D call TRBD1 (5 bases). Germline CDR1 and CDR2: MRHNA and SNTAGT. Trimming removed 5 bases from V and 4 bases from J, with 13 bases in between. The CDR3 length is 14 residues. The CDR3 sequence: CASSFDSAADTQYF. For the CDR3, the DNA is TGTGCCAGCAGTTTCGACAGTGCTGCAGATACGCAGTATTTT.

This clone has just a few counts. This sequence joins TRBV10-1 and TRBJ1-1, with D possibly being TRBD1 (5 bases). Trimming took 5 bases from V and 1 from J, leaving 8 bases between them. The CDR3 has 13 amino acids. Germline CDR1 reads WNHNN; CDR2 reads SYGVQD (reference sequence). For the CDR3, the DNA is TGCGCCAGCAGTTCGGACAAGAACACTGAAGCTTTCTTT. Encoded protein: CASSSDKNTEAFF.

The chain is built from TRBV29-1 and TRBJ2-5, with TRBD1 matching 8 bases. The J call is uncertain, as TRBJ2-7 better fits the DNA end. CDR3 length: 16 amino acids. The germline V gene has CDR1 SQVTM and CDR2 ANQGSEA. The CDR3 sequence is CSVEESGQDRAYEQYF. CDR3 coding DNA: TGCAGCGTTGAAGAAAGTGGTCAGGACAGGGCCTACGAGCAGTACTTC.

The sample holds one count of this clone. V usage is TRBV27 and J usage is TRBJ2-7, with D perhaps matching TRBD2 (5 bases). The CDR3 runs to 14 residues. Germline CDR1 MNHEY, CDR2 SMNVEV (reference sequence). The V and J ends lost 1 base and 4 bases respectively, with 11 bases between them. CDR3 protein: CASSLLGGSYEQYF. DNA for the CDR3: TGTGCCAGCAGTTTATTAGGCGGGTCGTACGAGCAGTACTTC.

The DNA for the CDR3 is TGTGCCAGCAGTTTCCCTCCTAGGACTAGCGGGGAGTTGGTGACCAAAAACATTCAGTACTTC. Encoded protein: CASSFPPRTSGELVTKNIQYF. The chain has TRBV28 and TRBJ2-4, with 12 bases aligning to TRBD2. The length of the CDR3 is 21 residues. V dropped 3 bases and J dropped 2; count of bases not matched to a gene: 17. Germline lookup yields CDR1 MDHEN and CDR2 SYDVKM.

The chain carries TRBV30 and TRBJ1-2; D perhaps matches TRBD1 (5 bases). CDR1 is GTSNPN and CDR2 is SVGIG in the germline V gene (reference sequence). The CDR3 contains 12 residues. Trimming shortened V by 6 bases and J by 6 bases, and 14 bases separated the two germline ends. The CDR3 DNA reads TGTGCCTGTTCCGGACATTATGATGGCTACACCTTC. Its protein product is CACSGHYDGYTF.

The gene calls are TRBV7-2 and TRBJ2-3; TRBD2 matches at 7 bases. This CDR3 has 13 residues. V lost 6 bases to trimming and J lost 6 bases; unmatched junction nucleotides: 6. The V gene's germline CDR1 is SGHTA and CDR2 FQGNSA. The CDR3 bases are TGTGCCAGCAGGTATGGGACTACGGATACGCAGTATTTT. Translating gives CASRYGTTDTQYF.

The chain is built from TRBV12-2 and TRBJ2-7; no check of the table's D call, TRBD2, against the DNA was made. TRBV12-2 is a listed pseudogene. The CDR3 extends over 20 amino acids. The CDR3 protein is CASRLACRLRAEGTPYEQYF. The CDR3 DNA sequence: TGTGCAAGTCGCTTGGCGTGTCGGTTGAGGGCCGAGGGGACTCCCTACGAGCAGTACTTC.

The CDR3 reads CASSEWTRNEQYF. The CDR3 DNA reads as TGCGCCAGCAGTGAGTGGACTAGAAACGAGCAGTACTTC. The chain couples TRBV10-2 to TRBJ2-7; 7 nucleotides match TRBD2. V shed 1 base, J shed 5 bases, and the junction held 2 bases outside the gene matches. The germline CDR1 and CDR2 sequences are WSHSY and SAAADI. This CDR3 is 13 amino acids long.

This sequence joins TRBV19 and TRBJ1-1; 8 bases match TRBD1. The J segment lost 4 bases and the V segment lost 5 bases, leaving 9 bases of the junction unmatched. The CDR3 sequence is 15 residues long. Germline loops: CDR1 LNHDA, CDR2 SQIVND (reference sequence). CDR3 DNA sequence: TGTGCCAGTAGTGGGGGAGACAGGGGCCCCACTGAAGCTTTCTTT. Encoded protein: CASSGGDRGPTEAFF.

This clone was counted a single time. The rearrangement uses TRBV10-3 and TRBJ2-7; D remains ambiguous. The V end was cut by 1 base, the J end by 2 bases, with 12 bases between. The germline V gene has CDR1 ENHRY and CDR2 SYGVKD. The CDR3 has 15 residues. CDR3 amino acids: CAISEFPRTAYEQYF. The CDR3 DNA follows: TGTGCCATCAGTGAGTTCCCCAGAACCGCCTACGAGCAGTACTTC.